Listed below are T cell receptor beta chains from one sample, sequenced in a study of shared clonotypes between healthy human individuals. Profiled with immunoSEQ multiplex PCR; TCRdb holds only in-frame clones, not every one. The sample carries approximately 720,000 clones, around 72% recorded once. The source material was memory CD4+ T cells sorted from blood. The receptors stem from a woman under 40 in good health. Both conserved end residues are part of each CDR3. A D gene is named only where the DNA matches it firmly. Some rows have no size entry. The others give once, few or many, or a class for an expanded clone.

D gene: TRBD2; V gene: TRBV4-1; J gene: TRBJ2-1; clone size: NA; CDR3 DNA: TGCGCCAGCAGCTGGGGACTAGCAATAAATGAGCAGTTCTTC; CDR3 protein: CASSWGLAINEQFF
D gene: NA; V gene: TRBV19; J gene: TRBJ2-2; clone size: NA; CDR3 DNA: TGTGCCAGTAGTATTTTCATGGATATCGGCGGGGAGCTGTTTTTT; CDR3 protein: CASSIFMDIGGELFF
D gene: TRBD1; V gene: TRBV5-1; J gene: TRBJ2-7; clone size: few; CDR3 DNA: TGCGCCAGCAGCTTGGGGACAGGGTCCCCCTACGAGCAGTACTTC; CDR3 protein: CASSLGTGSPYEQYF
D gene: NA; V gene: TRBV7-3; J gene: TRBJ1-2; clone size: few; CDR3 DNA: TGTGCCAGCAGTCCCTACCGCCTTCAGACATCTACGTATGGCTACACCTTC; CDR3 protein: CASSPYRLQTSTYGYTF
D gene: NA; V gene: TRBV7-9; J gene: TRBJ2-7; clone size: NA; CDR3 DNA: TGTGCCAGCAGCCAGCAGGCGGATTCCTACGAGCAGTACTTC; CDR3 protein: CASSQQADSYEQYF
D gene: NA; V gene: TRBV28; J gene: TRBJ1-1; clone size: NA; CDR3 DNA: TGTGCCAGCACCCCCCCACAGGGTAACACTGAAGCTTTCTTT; CDR3 protein: CASTPPQGNTEAFF
D gene: TRBD2; V gene: TRBV19; J gene: TRBJ2-3; clone size: NA; CDR3 DNA: TGTGCCAGTAGCTGGACTAGCGGGCTTAGCACAGATACGCAGTATTTT; CDR3 protein: CASSWTSGLSTDTQYF
D gene: NA; V gene: TRBV7-6; J gene: TRBJ2-3; clone size: NA; CDR3 DNA: TGTGCCAGCAGCACCCAAGGGTACGCAGATACGCAGTATTTT; CDR3 protein: CASSTQGYADTQYF
D gene: TRBD2; V gene: TRBV2; J gene: TRBJ2-5; clone size: NA; CDR3 DNA: TGTGCCACAGCGTTGGTAGCGGGCCAAGAGACCCAGTACTTC; CDR3 protein: CATALVAGQETQYF
D gene: NA; V gene: TRBV29-1; J gene: TRBJ2-1; clone size: NA; CDR3 DNA: TGCAGCGCGGGCAAGGAGACCGATGAGCAGTTCTTC; CDR3 protein: CSAGKETDEQFF
D gene: NA; V gene: TRBV15; J gene: TRBJ2-1; clone size: NA; CDR3 DNA: TGTGCCACCAGCCTCACCAAGGCCGGGGGAGAGCAGTTCTTC; CDR3 protein: CATSLTKAGGEQFF
D gene: TRBD2; V gene: TRBV10-1; J gene: TRBJ2-1; clone size: NA; CDR3 DNA: TGCGCCAGCAGCGCCGGGACTAGCGGGCGGGATGAGCAGTTCTTC; CDR3 protein: CASSAGTSGRDEQFF
D gene: NA; V gene: TRBV10-3; J gene: TRBJ2-2; clone size: few; CDR3 DNA: TGTGCCACACAGGGGGGGATCAACACCGGGGAGCTGTTTTTT; CDR3 protein: CATQGGINTGELFF
D gene: NA; V gene: TRBV5-4; J gene: TRBJ2-2; clone size: NA; CDR3 DNA: TGTGCCAGCAGTCCTCAGACCCTTAACACCGGGGAGCTGTTTTTT; CDR3 protein: CASSPQTLNTGELFF
D gene: NA; V gene: TRBV11-2; J gene: TRBJ2-1; clone size: NA; CDR3 DNA: TGTGCCAGCAGCTACGGACTCGCGGATGAGCAGTTCTTC; CDR3 protein: CASSYGLADEQFF
D gene: NA; V gene: TRBV9; J gene: TRBJ1-2; clone size: NA; CDR3 DNA: TGTGCCAGCAGCGTAGGATCCTATGGCTACACCTTC; CDR3 protein: CASSVGSYGYTF
D gene: TRBD1; V gene: TRBV4-1; J gene: TRBJ2-7; clone size: NA; CDR3 DNA: TGCGCCAGCAGCAACAGGATCCGGGACAGACAATACGAGCAGTACTTC; CDR3 protein: CASSNRIRDRQYEQYF
D gene: NA; V gene: TRBV29-1; J gene: TRBJ2-7; clone size: NA; CDR3 DNA: TGCAGCGTTGAACGGTATCAGGGCTCCTACGAGCAGTACTTC; CDR3 protein: CSVERYQGSYEQYF
D gene: NA; V gene: TRBV29-1; J gene: TRBJ2-4; clone size: NA; CDR3 DNA: TGCAGCGTAGCTGGACAGGGAGGGGCCATTCAGTACTTC; CDR3 protein: CSVAGQGGAIQYF
D gene: NA; V gene: TRBV18; J gene: TRBJ2-5; clone size: few; CDR3 DNA: TGTGCCAGCTCACCCTCAATCCAAGAGACCCAGTACTTC; CDR3 protein: CASSPSIQETQYF
D gene: NA; V gene: TRBV9; J gene: TRBJ1-6; clone size: NA; CDR3 DNA: TGTGCCAGCAGCGGACAGGTGGGAAATTCACCCCTCCACTTT; CDR3 protein: CASSGQVGNSPLHF
D gene: NA; V gene: TRBV7-9; J gene: TRBJ1-4; clone size: NA; CDR3 DNA: TGTGCCAGCAGCTCACAGGGTTCCCCGGCTAATGAAAAACTGTTTTTT; CDR3 protein: CASSSQGSPANEKLFF
D gene: NA; V gene: TRBV16; J gene: TRBJ1-5; clone size: NA; CDR3 DNA: TGTGCCAGCAGCCAAGTTGTAAAGGGGTATAGCAATCAGCCCCAGCATTTT; CDR3 protein: CASSQVVKGYSNQPQHF
D gene: NA; V gene: TRBV6-5; J gene: TRBJ1-2; clone size: NA; CDR3 DNA: TGTGCCAGCAGTGTGCAGGGGAGAGCTAACTATGGCTACACCTTC; CDR3 protein: CASSVQGRANYGYTF
D gene: NA; V gene: TRBV7-3; J gene: TRBJ1-1; clone size: NA; CDR3 DNA: TGTGCCAGCAGCCCCGGACAGACGAACACTGAAGCTTTCTTT; CDR3 protein: CASSPGQTNTEAFF
D gene: TRBD1; V gene: TRBV5-4; J gene: TRBJ2-7; clone size: NA; CDR3 DNA: TGTGCCAGCAGCTTCAGACAGGGTGGCGACGAGCAGTACTTC; CDR3 protein: CASSFRQGGDEQYF
D gene: NA; V gene: TRBV6-5; J gene: TRBJ2-7; clone size: NA; CDR3 DNA: TGTGCCAGCAGTTACGACTCGGACTTGAGATCCTACGAGCAGTACTTC; CDR3 protein: CASSYDSDLRSYEQYF
D gene: TRBD1; V gene: TRBV2; J gene: TRBJ2-7; clone size: few; CDR3 DNA: TGTGCCAGCAGACCGGGACAGGGGAGCTCCTACGAGCAGTACTTC; CDR3 protein: CASRPGQGSSYEQYF
D gene: TRBD1; V gene: TRBV5-1; J gene: TRBJ2-2; clone size: NA; CDR3 DNA: TGCGCCAGCAGCTTCGGGACAGCTACCGGGGAGCTGTTTTTT; CDR3 protein: CASSFGTATGELFF
D gene: NA; V gene: TRBV21-1; J gene: TRBJ2-3; clone size: NA; CDR3 DNA: TGTGCCAGCAGCCGACAGATGCAGTATTTT; CDR3 protein: CASSRQMQYF
D gene: NA; V gene: TRBV6-5; J gene: TRBJ1-3; clone size: NA; CDR3 DNA: TGTGCCAGCAGCCCGGACACTTTTAATGGAAACACCATATATTTT; CDR3 protein: CASSPDTFNGNTIYF
D gene: TRBD1; V gene: TRBV6-5; J gene: TRBJ1-2; clone size: NA; CDR3 DNA: TGTGCCAGCAGTTACTCTTTTGTCGGACAGGGAGGAGGCTACACCTTC; CDR3 protein: CASSYSFVGQGGGYTF
D gene: TRBD2; V gene: TRBV6-1; J gene: TRBJ2-5; clone size: NA; CDR3 DNA: TGTGCCAGCAAAGGGTCTAGCGGGGGGCAAGAGACCCAGTACTTC; CDR3 protein: CASKGSSGGQETQYF
D gene: NA; V gene: TRBV25-1; J gene: TRBJ2-1; clone size: NA; CDR3 DNA: TGTGCCAGCAGTGAAGATGTGGGTGAGCAGTTCTTC; CDR3 protein: CASSEDVGEQFF
D gene: NA; V gene: TRBV14; J gene: TRBJ2-1; clone size: NA; CDR3 DNA: TGTGCCAGCAGCCAAGAGAGCGTTCGGCAGTTCTTC; CDR3 protein: CASSQESVRQFF
D gene: NA; V gene: TRBV7-3; J gene: TRBJ2-3; clone size: NA; CDR3 DNA: TGTGCCAGCAGCTTCTCTAGCTATAACACAGATACGCAGTATTTT; CDR3 protein: CASSFSSYNTDTQYF
D gene: NA; V gene: TRBV27; J gene: TRBJ2-3; clone size: NA; CDR3 DNA: TGTGCCAGCCGCCCTGGGAGAGCCACAGATACGCAGTATTTT; CDR3 protein: CASRPGRATDTQYF
D gene: TRBD2; V gene: TRBV19; J gene: TRBJ2-1; clone size: NA; CDR3 DNA: TGTGCCAGTCTTAGCGGGAGAGACTACAATGAGCAGTTCTTC; CDR3 protein: CASLSGRDYNEQFF
D gene: NA; V gene: TRBV28; J gene: TRBJ2-1; clone size: NA; CDR3 DNA: TGTGCCTCCAGAACCGGGTGGGGCTCCTACAATGAGCAGTTCTTC; CDR3 protein: CASRTGWGSYNEQFF
D gene: NA; V gene: TRBV7-8; J gene: TRBJ1-1; clone size: NA; CDR3 DNA: TGTGCCAGCAGCTTAATTTGGGGCGGGAGCACTGAAGCTTTCTTT; CDR3 protein: CASSLIWGGSTEAFF
D gene: TRBD1; V gene: TRBV27; J gene: TRBJ1-2; clone size: once; CDR3 DNA: TGTGCCAGCAGTTTATCCGGGACAGTAGGCTACACCTTC; CDR3 protein: CASSLSGTVGYTF
D gene: NA; V gene: TRBV27; J gene: TRBJ2-1; clone size: NA; CDR3 DNA: TGTGCCAGCAGTTCCGCCTCGGGACCACAGGGAGAGCAGTTCTTC; CDR3 protein: CASSSASGPQGEQFF